The 9 T cell receptor beta chains presented below share a single source sample, sequenced in a study of blood T cell repertoires in COVID-19. Here immunoSEQ multiplex PCR was the method, and the copy in TCRdb shows in-frame clones only, minus some. The sample lists 280,000 or so clones, about 80% occurring once. Sequenced material: peripheral blood. The receptors stem from a woman aged 50 to 60 who had recovered from COVID-19.

This clone was seen a single time. The V call is TRBV9, the J call TRBJ1-1, with 8 bases matching TRBD1. Germline CDR1 is SGDLS and CDR2 is YYNGEE. There are 15 residues in the CDR3. V shed 4 bases, J shed 3 bases, and the junction held 8 bases outside the gene matches. The CDR3 bases are TGTGCCAGCAGCACAATGACAGGGGAATACACTGAAGCTTTCTTT. Protein: CASSTMTGEYTEAFF. Filled out from reference TRBV9 and TRBJ1-1, the complete variable domain reads DSGVTQTPKHLITATGQRVTLRCSPRSGDLSVYWYQQSLDQGLQFLIQYYNGEERAKGNILERFSAQQFPDLHSELNLSSLELGDSALYFCASSTMTGEYTEAFFGQGTRLTVV.

A remark on this clone: The sample has other DNA sequences that encode this CDR3 too. CDR3 sequence reads: CASSRQYNEQFF. CDR3 DNA: TGTGCCAGCAGCCGGCAGTACAATGAGCAGTTCTTC. The chain joins TRBV6-2 or TRBV6-3 to TRBJ2-1; D gene uncertain. CDR3 size: 12 residues. V was shortened by 6 bases and J by 4 bases, with 7 bases between the two germline ends. Looked up from germline, CDR1 is MNHEY and CDR2 is SVGEGT.

V gene TRBV7-7 combines with J gene TRBJ2-1, with 14 bases aligning to TRBD2. The germline CDR1 and CDR2 sequences are SSHAT and FNYEAQ (reference sequence). The V gene end was trimmed by 6 bases and the J gene end by 8 bases; junction bases not matched to a gene: 6. The CDR3 spans 15 residues. The CDR3 sequence is CASSSGTSGSYEQFF. As DNA, the CDR3 is TGTGCCAGCAGTTCCGGGACTAGCGGGAGCTATGAGCAGTTCTTC.

Notes on this clone: The sample holds other DNA sequences that translate to the same CDR3. The rearrangement links TRBV7-2 to TRBJ2-7; 11 nucleotides agree with TRBD1. The CDR3 is 15 amino acids. Trimming removed 4 bases from V and 0 bases from J; junction bases left unmatched: 2. Germline CDR1 reads SGHTA; CDR2 reads FQGNSA. In nucleotides, the CDR3 is TGTGCCAGCAGCTCGGGGACAGGGGGCTCCTACGAGCAGTACTTC. Amino acid sequence: CASSSGTGGSYEQYF.

The chain joins TRBV24-1 to TRBJ2-3, with D perhaps TRBD2 (7 bases). Trimming stripped 12 bases from V and 5 bases from J, with 17 bases between. Germline assignment: CDR1 KGHDR and CDR2 SFDVKD. The CDR3 is 13 amino acids. The CDR3 sequence is CAASGGGQDTQYF. CDR3 DNA: TGTGCCGCCTCGGGGGGCGGACAAGATACGCAGTATTTT.

The chain has TRBV9 and TRBJ2-2; D gene uncertain. V lost 4 bases, J lost 0 bases, and 7 bases lay in between. There are 14 residues in the CDR3. CDR1 and CDR2 from the germline V gene are SGDLS and YYNGEE. The CDR3: CASSPNSNTGELFF. The CDR3 DNA reads as TGTGCCAGCAGCCCTAACTCGAACACCGGGGAGCTGTTTTTT.

This clone was found once. The rearrangement joins TRBV7-2 to TRBJ1-6; the D is unclear. Germline-derived CDR1 and CDR2 are SGHTA and FQGNSA. The CDR3 contains 14 residues. The V gene lost 2 bases and the J gene lost 6 bases, with 8 bases spanning the gap. CDR3 in DNA: TGTGCCAGCAGCTTATTCGGGAGTAATTCACCCCTCCACTTT. Translating gives CASSLFGSNSPLHF.

This clone has more than one count but fewer than ten. The chain recombines TRBV30 with TRBJ1-2, with 10 nucleotides matching TRBD1. Germline V CDR1 and CDR2: GTSNPN, SVGIG (reference sequence). This CDR3 spans 14 amino acids. With 5 bases clipped from V and 5 bases from J, the junction kept 8 bases outside the gene matches. The CDR3 spells CAWVRDRGNYGYTF. DNA of the CDR3: TGTGCCTGGGTCCGGGACAGGGGTAATTATGGCTACACCTTC.

The V and J genes are TRBV18 and TRBJ1-1; D ambiguous. The CDR3 extends over 12 amino acids. The V end lost 3 bases, the J end lost 14 bases, and 16 bases lay between the germline ends. From germline, CDR1 is KGHSH and CDR2 LQKENI. DNA of the CDR3: TGTGCCAGCTCACCTGCGCAGACACGCCACTTCTTT. Protein sequence: CASSPAQTRHFF.